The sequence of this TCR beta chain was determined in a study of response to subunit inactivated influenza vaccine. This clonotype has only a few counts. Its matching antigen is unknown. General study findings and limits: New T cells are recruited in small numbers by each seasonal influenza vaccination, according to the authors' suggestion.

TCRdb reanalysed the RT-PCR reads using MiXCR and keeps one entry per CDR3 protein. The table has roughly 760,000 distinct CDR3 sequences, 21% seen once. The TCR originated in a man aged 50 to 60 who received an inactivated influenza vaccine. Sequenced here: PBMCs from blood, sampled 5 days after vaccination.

This CDR3 reads CASSGDTVNTEAFF. The DNA of the CDR3 is TGTGCCAGCAGTGGGGACACGGTGAACACTGAAGCTTTCTTT. J is TRBJ1-1 and V is TRBV2, with D possibly being TRBD1 (6 bases). This CDR3 comprises 14 residues. Trimming pared 4 bases from V and 0 bases from J, leaving 9 bases between. Germline CDR1 and CDR2: SNHLY and FYNNEI.